Below, one T cell receptor beta chain is given with its context. Unique molecular identifiers featured in how the TCRbeta library was prepared. TCRdb reprocessed the PCR reads with MiXCR, giving one entry per CDR3 protein. The table shows about 900,000 distinct CDR3 sequences, with around 30% occurring only once. The data stem from a study of T-cell reconstitution after alpha-beta-depleted transplantation in children. Losses at the gene ends were 4 bases for V and 2 bases for J; bases not matched to a gene: 11. The CDR3 has 16 amino acids. The germline gives CDR1 DFQATT, CDR2 SNEGSKA (reference sequence).

The clonotype was recovered from a boy under two years old who had a stem cell transplant for SCID, so the T cells may come from the graft donor. V and J are TRBV20-1 and TRBJ2-1; 7 bases fit TRBD2. The sample consisted of PBMCs, mostly from graft donor cells, taken 360 days after TCRalphabeta/CD19-depleted stem cell transplant. The CDR3 protein is CSAKSFASGPYNEQFF. The CDR3, as DNA: TGCAGTGCTAAGTCTTTTGCTAGCGGCCCCTACAATGAGCAGTTCTTC.